One and the same sample provided the 16 T cell receptor beta chains below, sequenced in a study of beta chain features in type 1 diabetes. Their cognate antigens are unknown. Broader study findings: For Type 1 diabetes patients, all four CD4+ subsets carried TCRB CDR3s that were moderately but significantly shorter.

Reverse transcription of all isolated RNA meant that expressed TCRB transcripts were sequenced. Clones were sequenced by immunoSEQ multiplex PCR, and TCRdb holds only the in-frame ones, with some missing. In the table there are about 660,000 clones, more than 13% of which are singletons. The specimen was naive CD4+ T cells from blood. The receptor source for this set is a man between 18 and 29 years old with type 1 diabetes.

The chain uses TRBV4-3 and TRBJ1-6, with a weak D call TRBD1 (5 bases). V was clipped by 4 bases and J by 3 bases, with 13 bases between them. The CDR3 has 16 amino acids. CDR1 is LGHNA, CDR2 YSLEER, per germline. The CDR3: CASSLVQGVYNSPLHF. The CDR3 nucleotides are TGCGCCAGCAGCCTGGTCCAGGGCGTCTATAATTCACCCCTCCACTTT.

The genes are TRBV18 and TRBJ1-6; D unresolved. The CDR3 has 13 residues. Germline V gene lookup returns CDR1 KGHSH and CDR2 LQKENI. V lost 3 bases to trimming and J lost 8 bases, with 8 bases between them. As DNA, the CDR3 is TGTGCCAGCTCACCGAGACGTGATTCACCCCTCCACTTT. Its translation is CASSPRRDSPLHF.

The rearrangement uses TRBV19 and TRBJ2-3; perhaps D is TRBD1 or TRBD2 (5 bases each). V lost 6 bases to trimming and J lost 0 bases, with 19 bases between them. Germline-derived CDR1 and CDR2 are LNHDA and SQIVND (reference sequence). The CDR3 spans 17 residues. Here the CDR3 reads CASSPAPYRDSTDTQYF. In DNA, the CDR3 is TGTGCCAGTAGCCCAGCCCCATACCGGGACAGCACAGATACGCAGTATTTT.

The V and J genes are TRBV7-3 and TRBJ2-7, with 10 bases fitting TRBD1. Looked up from germline, CDR1 is SGHTA and CDR2 is FQGTGA. The CDR3 runs to 15 residues. V lost 5 bases and J lost 4; bases outside the gene matches: 8. In DNA, the CDR3 is TGTGCCAGCAGCCCCTCCGGGACAGGGGCGTACGAGCAGTACTTC. It is translated as CASSPSGTGAYEQYF.

This chain connects TRBV9 to TRBJ2-3; no clear D. The CDR3 covers 13 residues. Germline CDR1 is SGDLS and CDR2 is YYNGEE. Between the trimmed V and J ends, which lost 0 bases and 2 bases, there was a span of 4 bases. The CDR3 sequence is CASSVAYTDTQYF. Written as DNA, the CDR3 is TGTGCCAGCAGCGTAGCTTACACAGATACGCAGTATTTT.

This clone was seen a handful of times. The chain couples TRBV7-9 to TRBJ2-1; TRBD2 agrees at 7 bases. The CDR3 consists of 16 residues. The junction had 9 bases not matched to a gene; V was cut back by 4 bases and J by 3 bases. Looked up from germline, CDR1 is SEHNR and CDR2 is FQNEAQ (reference sequence). CDR3 nucleotide sequence: TGTGCCAGCAGCTACCGGGACTATGGGTACTACAATGAGCAGTTCTTC. Amino acid sequence: CASSYRDYGYYNEQFF. Drawing the rest from reference TRBV7-9 and TRBJ2-1, the complete variable domain is DTGVSQNPRHKITKRGQNVTFRCDPISEHNRLYWYRQTLGQGPEFLTYFQNEAQLEKSRLLSDRFSAERPKGSFSTLEIQRTEQGDSAMYLCASSYRDYGYYNEQFFGPGTRLTVL.

The sample holds a few counts of this clone. The V and J genes are TRBV4-3 and TRBJ2-3, with D uncertain. Germline V lookup: CDR1 LGHNA, CDR2 YSLEER. This CDR3 has 17 amino acids. Deletions cut 0 bases from V and 3 bases from J, with 16 bases between. DNA for the CDR3: TGCGCCAGCAGCCAAGATCCCGGCGACACAATTACAGATACGCAGTATTTT. It codes for CASSQDPGDTITDTQYF.

This clone has just a few counts. The rearrangement links TRBV4-1 to TRBJ1-5, with TRBD1 identical over 9 bases. This CDR3 comprises 16 residues. The J segment lost 3 bases and the V segment lost 3 bases, leaving 6 bases of the junction unmatched. Germline CDR1 reads MGHRA; CDR2 reads YSYEKL. DNA of the CDR3: TGCGCCAGCAGCCAGGGACAGGGATCAATCAATCAGCCCCAGCATTTT. This encodes CASSQGQGSINQPQHF.

This clone was seen a handful of times. The V gene is TRBV7-2, the J gene TRBJ1-1, with 9 nucleotides matching TRBD1. Germline trimming cut 5 bases from V and 5 bases from J; bases unmatched to any gene: 6. In germline, CDR1 is SGHTA, CDR2 FQGNSA. The CDR3 covers 14 residues. CDR3 bases: TGTGCCAGCAGCCGGACAGGGGATGGGACTGAAGCTTTCTTT. It is translated as CASSRTGDGTEAFF.

This clone appeared a few times. The chain recombines TRBV6-5 with TRBJ2-2; unclear D gene. With 0 bases removed from V and 6 bases from J, the gap between germline ends came to 5 bases. This CDR3 spans 13 amino acids. The germline V gene has CDR1 MNHEY and CDR2 SVGAGI. The CDR3: CASSYSAAGELFF. CDR3 nucleotide sequence: TGTGCCAGCAGTTACTCGGCTGCCGGGGAGCTGTTTTTT.

In this sample, this clone turned up a few times. This sample includes further DNA sequences coding for the same CDR3. V gene TRBV7-2 combines with J gene TRBJ2-7; D perhaps matches TRBD1 (5 bases). Trimming cost V 1 base and J 1 base, with 8 bases left between them. The CDR3 has 14 residues. Germline CDR1 SGHTA, CDR2 FQGNSA. The CDR3 DNA reads TGTGCCAGCAGCTTAGGGGGCAGGTCCTACGAGCAGTACTTC. Translating it yields CASSLGGRSYEQYF.

This clone was found a few times. The chain employs TRBV28 and TRBJ2-2; D is possibly TRBD1 or TRBD2 (5 bases each). This CDR3 is 15 amino acids long. V was pared by 6 bases and J by 4 bases, with 15 bases between. The germline gives CDR1 MDHEN, CDR2 SYDVKM. The CDR3 is CASSPRGYGTGELFF. CDR3 DNA sequence: TGTGCCAGCAGCCCGAGGGGATACGGCACCGGGGAGCTGTTTTTT.

This clone was seen more than once but under ten times. This sequence joins TRBV19 and TRBJ1-1; D gene unclear. Germline loops: CDR1 LNHDA, CDR2 SQIVND (reference sequence). There are 12 residues in the CDR3. The V end was cut by 4 bases, the J end by 4 bases, with 7 bases between. The CDR3 is CASSTGATEAFF. The DNA for the CDR3 is TGTGCCAGTAGTACAGGCGCCACTGAAGCTTTCTTT.

The chain joins TRBV30 to TRBJ2-7; the D gene is possibly TRBD1 (5 bases). This CDR3 spans 15 amino acids. Germline assignment: CDR1 GTSNPN and CDR2 SVGIG (reference sequence). V was cut by 1 base and J by 6 bases, with 19 bases left in between. In DNA form, the CDR3 reads TGTGCCTGGAGTGCAAGGGGCGGCCCACTATCCGAGCAGTACTTC. Its protein product is CAWSARGGPLSEQYF.

The rearrangement uses TRBV28 and TRBJ2-7; a possible D gene is TRBD1 (5 bases). Trimming removed 2 bases from V and 1 base from J, with 9 bases in between. Germline V CDR1 and CDR2: MDHEN, SYDVKM. The CDR3 length is 14 residues. The CDR3 DNA reads TGTGCCAGCAGTTTACCAGGGAAATCCTACGAGCAGTACTTC. Translating gives CASSLPGKSYEQYF.

This clone was seen a handful of times. The gene calls are TRBV21-1 and TRBJ1-2. TRBV21-1 represents a pseudogene. The CDR3 sequence is 12 residues long. CDR3 bases: TGTGCCAGCAGCCCTGCCCCCTATGGCTACACCTTC. Its translation: CASSPAPYGYTF.